This TCR beta chain was sequenced during a study of T cell responses to AZD1222 COVID-19 vaccine. Whole-study findings and limits: Spike-specific TCR repertoires showed rising breadth and depth after two AZD1222 doses. Donors were mostly white British, more females; clonal diversity possibly underestimated. Dominant at 160-218 and 743-854, vaccine-associated CD4 TCRs also spanned spike.

TCRdb keeps only in-frame clones here, not all; method: immunoSEQ multiplex PCR. The repertoire includes approximately 110,000 clones, over 75% of them detected once, and 5% to 7% sits in the top ten. Concerning this clone itself: The antigen is unknown.

The length of the CDR3 is 16 residues. Germline CDR1 reads SGHVS; CDR2 reads FQNEAQ. Trimming at V came to 6 bases and at J to 5 bases, leaving 15 bases not matched to a gene. The chain carries TRBV7-8 and TRBJ1-1, with 7 bases that match TRBD1. The TCR sequence derives from an adult in good health. This specimen consisted of peripheral blood, obtained on day 0 of AZD1222 vaccination. The CDR3 is CASSPGGDSFKTEAFF. The CDR3 coding sequence is TGTGCCAGCAGTCCAGGCGGGGACAGTTTCAAGACTGAAGCTTTCTTT.